This TCR beta chain was recovered during a study of blood T cell repertoires in COVID-19. Study-level information: Samples representing acute and convalescent COVID-19 were sourced from the United States, Italy and Spain.

TCRdb keeps only in-frame clones here, not all; method: immunoSEQ multiplex PCR. The table lists about 300,000 clones, about 81% of them singletons. The clonotype originates from a human donor with COVID-19, enrolled during active disease. The donor label of this sample is uncertain. Sequencing input: peripheral blood.

The CDR3 DNA sequence: TGTGCCAGTAGTATAGGACCAGGGGGCAATCAGCCCCAGCATTTT. Translation gives CASSIGPGGNQPQHF. This chain links TRBV19 with TRBJ1-5, with a tentative D call TRBD1 (6 bases). Germline loops: CDR1 LNHDA, CDR2 SQIVND (reference sequence). This CDR3 is 15 amino acids long. Trimming shortened V by 1 base and J by 2 bases, and 9 bases separated the two germline ends.